The rows below give T cell receptor beta chains drawn from one sample of a study of CD8+CD57+ T cells in acquired aplastic anemia. Via MiXCR, TCRdb re-called the reads, giving one row per CDR3 protein. The table has approximately 220,000 distinct CDR3 sequences, around 45% seen once. Sequencing was carried out using sorted CD4+, CD8+, or CD8+CD57+ T cells (not recorded which) from PBMCs. The receptors were sampled from a human donor with aplastic anemia. CDR3s include the opening cysteine and the closing phenylalanine or tryptophan. The D gene is left open where the match is weak. Not all rows give a size; the values are once, few, many and, for expanded clones, a class.

clone_size d_call j_call v_call cdr3_aa cdr3_nt
many TRBD1 TRBJ2-7 TRBV2 CASKGAWDEQYF TGTGCCAGCAAGGGGGCCTGGGACGAGCAGTACTTC
- TRBD1 TRBJ2-7 TRBV19 CASSTSLQGPYEQYF TGTGCCAGTAGTACCTCATTACAGGGGCCCTACGAGCAGTACTTC
many TRBD1 TRBJ2-1 TRBV19 CASITPGTEREQFF TGTGCCAGCATAACACCTGGGACAGAGAGGGAGCAGTTCTTC
- - TRBJ2-5 TRBV24-1 CATSDSFAGGTGQETQYF TGTGCCACCAGTGATTCCTTCGCGGGGGGGACAGGTCAAGAGACCCAGTACTTC
few - TRBJ2-2 TRBV27 CASSFRETGELFF TGTGCCAGCAGTTTTCGGGAGACCGGGGAGCTGTTTTTT
- - TRBJ1-2 TRBV7-9 CASTFRGRGGYTF TGCGCCAGCACGTTCCGCGGGAGGGGAGGCTACACCTTC
- - TRBJ1-3 TRBV6-5 CASRPDIDGGNTIYF TGTGCCAGCAGACCTGACATTGACGGAGGAAACACCATATATTTT
- - TRBJ2-7 TRBV6-6 CASSIDWGASKEQYF TGTGCCAGTTCTATTGATTGGGGGGCCTCTAAGGAGCAGTACTTC
- - TRBJ2-1 TRBV15 CAHSEGGFGHEQSF TGTGCCCATAGCGAGGGTGGTTTTGGACATGAGCAGTCCTTC
- - TRBJ1-2 TRBV5-4 CASSLGRAGGYTF TGTGCCAGCAGCTTGGGGAGAGCGGGAGGCTACACCTTC
few TRBD1 TRBJ2-7 TRBV2 CASSYRQGVDEQYF TGTGCCAGCAGTTACCGACAGGGGGTCGACGAGCAGTACTTC
- TRBD2 TRBJ2-3 TRBV28 CASSLLGLADRTDTQYF TGTGCCAGCAGTCTTTTGGGGCTAGCGGACCGCACAGATACGCAGTATTTT
many - TRBJ1-2 TRBV6-4 CASSDSLLGGYTF TGTGCCAGCAGTGACTCCCTCCTTGGGGGCTACACCTTC
- TRBD1 TRBJ1-2 TRBV29-1 CSAQTGQANYGYTF TGCAGCGCCCAGACAGGGCAAGCTAACTATGGCTACACCTTC
many - TRBJ2-1 TRBV11-1 CASSLVGGGDGLLTYNEQFF TGTGCCAGCAGCTTAGTGGGAGGTGGGGACGGTCTACTTACGTACAATGAGCAGTTCTTC
many TRBD2 TRBJ2-7 TRBV15 CATSRDVSGASYEQYF TGTGCCACCAGCAGAGATGTTAGCGGGGCGTCCTACGAGCAGTACTTC
- TRBD2 TRBJ2-1 TRBV7-7 CASSLRLAGVAEQFF TGTGCCAGCAGCTTAAGACTAGCGGGAGTAGCTGAGCAGTTCTTC
- TRBD2 TRBJ2-5 TRBV9 CASSVVGGGAETQYF TGTGCCAGCAGCGTAGTCGGCGGGGGGGCTGAGACCCAGTACTTC
- - TRBJ2-7 TRBV7-9 CASSLAQVQYF TGTGCCAGCAGCTTAGCACAGGTGCAGTACTTC
many TRBD2 TRBJ2-2 TRBV20-1 CSANHPRGGDTGELFF TGCAGTGCAAATCACCCCCGGGGAGGGGACACCGGGGAGCTGTTTTTT
- TRBD1 TRBJ2-7 TRBV7-3 CASSVGTGGEQYF TGTGCCAGCAGCGTAGGGACAGGGGGTGAGCAGTACTTC
- TRBD2 TRBJ2-5 TRBV20-1 CSARPVLAGQETQYF TGCAGTGCTCGACCGGTACTAGCGGGGCAAGAGACCCAGTACTTC
- - TRBJ2-7 TRBV2 CASRVGSPYEQYF TGTGCCAGCAGGGTGGGCAGCCCCTACGAGCAGTACTTC
few TRBD2 TRBJ2-7 TRBV15 CATLAGGFTAYEQYF TGTGCCACACTAGCGGGAGGTTTCACCGCCTACGAGCAGTACTTC
- TRBD2 TRBJ2-2 TRBV20-1 CSVSLASGTNTRELFF TGCAGTGTTAGTTTGGCTAGCGGGACGAACACCAGGGAGCTGTTTTTT
many - TRBJ2-1 TRBV5-6 CASSVVGGLNEQFF TGTGCCAGCAGCGTCGTCGGGGGACTCAATGAGCAGTTCTTC
many - TRBJ1-5 TRBV15 CATSRVPTARVLFTFVNQPQHF TGTGCCACCAGCAGAGTTCCCACCGCCAGGGTTTTGTTCACCTTCGTCAATCAGCCCCAGCATTTT
many TRBD2 TRBJ2-7 TRBV24-1 CATSDFPGGGGEQYF TGTGCCACCAGTGATTTCCCAGGCGGCGGGGGCGAGCAGTACTTC
many - TRBJ2-7 TRBV14 CASSQTQGGFYEQYF TGTGCCAGCAGCCAAACGCAGGGGGGTTTCTACGAGCAGTACTTC
- - TRBJ1-5 TRBV29-1 CSVEVKIDQETQHF TGCAGCGTTGAAGTTAAAATTGACCAAGAGACCCAGCATTTT
- - TRBJ1-5 TRBV20-1 CSARAVTGDQPQHF TGCAGTGCTAGGGCGGTGACAGGAGATCAGCCCCAGCATTTT
- - TRBJ2-6 TRBV7-9 CASSPGRANVLTF TGTGCCAGCAGCCCTGGGAGGGCCAACGTCCTGACTTTC
- - TRBJ1-1 TRBV24-1 CATRKTGGTEAFF TGTGCCACCCGCAAGACAGGCGGAACTGAAGCTTTCTTT
- TRBD1 TRBJ2-3 TRBV7-6 CASSLTAGTGHTDTQYF TGTGCCAGCAGCTTAACGGCAGGGACAGGGCACACAGATACGCAGTATTTT
many - TRBJ1-5 TRBV4-1 CASSLTRRQPQHF TGCGCCAGCAGCCTTACAAGACGTCAGCCCCAGCATTTT